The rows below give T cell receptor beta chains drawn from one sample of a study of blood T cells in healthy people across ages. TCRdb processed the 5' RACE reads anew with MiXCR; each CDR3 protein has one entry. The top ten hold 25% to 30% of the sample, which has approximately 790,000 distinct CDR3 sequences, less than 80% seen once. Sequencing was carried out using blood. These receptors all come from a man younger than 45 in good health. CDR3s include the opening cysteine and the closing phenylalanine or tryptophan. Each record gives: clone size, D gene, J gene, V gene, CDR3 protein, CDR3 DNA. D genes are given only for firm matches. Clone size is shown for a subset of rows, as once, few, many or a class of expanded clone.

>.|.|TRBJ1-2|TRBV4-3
CASSQDRGTQYGYTF
TGCGCCAGCAGCCAAGATCGGGGGACACAGTATGGCTACACCTTC
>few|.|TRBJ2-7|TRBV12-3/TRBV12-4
CASRFSTGIPYEQYF
TGTGCCAGCAGATTCTCCACAGGGATACCCTACGAGCAGTACTTC
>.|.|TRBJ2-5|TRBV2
CASTSVSGGETQYF
TGCGCCAGCACCTCGGTTAGTGGAGGGGAGACCCAGTACTTC
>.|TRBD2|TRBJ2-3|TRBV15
CATSPWGGSTDTQYF
TGTGCCACCAGCCCTTGGGGGGGTAGCACAGATACGCAGTATTTT
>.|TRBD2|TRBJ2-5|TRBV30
CAWGSWLAGSETQYF
TGTGCCTGGGGGTCCTGGCTAGCGGGCTCGGAGACCCAGTACTTC
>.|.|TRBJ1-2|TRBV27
CASSRTTANYGYTF
TGTGCCAGCAGTAGGACGACGGCTAACTATGGCTACACCTTC
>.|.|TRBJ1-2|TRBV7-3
CASSFFGYTF
TGTGCCAGCAGCTTCTTTGGCTACACCTTC
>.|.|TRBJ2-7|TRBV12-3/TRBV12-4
CASSSTGTEYYEQYF
TGTGCCAGCAGTTCCACCGGGACGGAGTACTACGAGCAGTACTTC
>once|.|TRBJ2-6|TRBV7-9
CASSFVSLESGANVLTF
TGTGCCAGCAGCTTCGTCTCGTTGGAAAGTGGGGCCAACGTCCTGACTTTC
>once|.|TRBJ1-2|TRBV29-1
CSVEEASRYGYTF
TGCAGCGTTGAAGAGGCGAGTCGCTATGGCTACACCTTC
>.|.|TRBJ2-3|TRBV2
CASSPGGIYADTQYF
TGTGCCAGCAGCCCAGGGGGGATCTATGCGGATACGCAGTATTTT
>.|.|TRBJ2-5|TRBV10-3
CAISEQEETQYF
TGTGCCATCAGTGAACAGGAAGAGACCCAGTACTTC
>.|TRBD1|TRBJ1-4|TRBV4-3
CASSRDRTNEKLFF
TGCGCCAGCAGCCGGGACAGAACAAATGAAAAACTGTTTTTT
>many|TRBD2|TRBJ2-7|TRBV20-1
CSANPGGGLVYEQYF
TGCAGTGCTAACCCCGGGGGGGGCCTTGTCTACGAGCAGTACTTC
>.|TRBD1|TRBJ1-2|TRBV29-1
CSVEEKGAHYGYTF
TGCAGCGTTGAAGAAAAGGGGGCGCACTATGGCTACACCTTC
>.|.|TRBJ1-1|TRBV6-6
CASSARNQGNTEAFF
TGTGCCAGCAGCGCTCGGAATCAAGGGAACACTGAAGCTTTCTTT
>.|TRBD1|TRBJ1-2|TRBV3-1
CASSPLQGFYTF
TGTGCCAGCAGTCCTTTACAGGGGTTCTACACCTTC
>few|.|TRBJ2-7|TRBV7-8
CASSLGPGSSYEQYF
TGTGCCAGCAGCTTAGGCCCGGGGAGCTCCTACGAGCAGTACTTC
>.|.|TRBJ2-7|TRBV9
CASSAGVRDSYEQYF
TGTGCCAGCAGCGCCGGGGTGAGGGACTCCTACGAGCAGTACTTC
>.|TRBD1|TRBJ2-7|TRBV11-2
CASSLDPTGVSYDEQYF
TGTGCCAGCAGCTTAGACCCTACAGGGGTCTCCTACGACGAGCAGTACTTC
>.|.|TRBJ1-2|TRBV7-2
CASSLDRQSPGYTF
TGTGCCAGCAGCTTAGATCGGCAAAGCCCTGGCTACACCTTC
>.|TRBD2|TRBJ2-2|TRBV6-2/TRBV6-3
CASETGLAGPYTGELFF
TGTGCCAGCGAAACTGGGCTAGCGGGGCCCTACACCGGGGAGCTGTTTTTT
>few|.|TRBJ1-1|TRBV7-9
CASTSGVEAFF
TGTGCCAGCACTTCAGGGGTTGAAGCTTTCTTT